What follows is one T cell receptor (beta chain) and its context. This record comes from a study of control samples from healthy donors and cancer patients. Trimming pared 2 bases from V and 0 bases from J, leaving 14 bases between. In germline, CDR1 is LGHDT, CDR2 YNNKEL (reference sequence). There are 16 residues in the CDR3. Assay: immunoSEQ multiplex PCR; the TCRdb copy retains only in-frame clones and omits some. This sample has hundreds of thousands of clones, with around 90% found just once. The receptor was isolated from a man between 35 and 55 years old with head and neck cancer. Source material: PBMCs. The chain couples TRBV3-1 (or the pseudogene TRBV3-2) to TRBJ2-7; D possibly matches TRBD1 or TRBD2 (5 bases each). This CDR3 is CASSQHRDRLSYEQYF. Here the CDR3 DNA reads TGTGCCAGCAGCCAACACCGGGACCGCCTCTCCTACGAGCAGTACTTC.